The 13 T cell receptor beta chains in this list originate from one sample, sequenced in a study of blood T cell repertoires in COVID-19. The table came from immunoSEQ multiplex PCR; TCRdb's copy has only in-frame clones and leaves some out. This sample has around 200,000 clones, with 75% to 90% found just once. The specimen was PBMCs or T cells enriched from blood (not recorded which). These receptor sequences come from a woman younger than 45 who had been exposed to COVID-19.

V and J are TRBV19 and TRBJ1-2; no clear D gene. Between the trimmed V and J ends, which lost 5 bases and 7 bases, there was a span of 14 bases. The CDR3 length is 13 residues. Germline V gene data show CDR1 as LNHDA and CDR2 as SQIVND (reference sequence). For the CDR3, the DNA is TGTGCCAGTAGTCTTCTCACGGTCTCTGGCTACACCTTC. Its translation is CASSLLTVSGYTF.

The chain is built from TRBV2 and TRBJ2-7; 13 bases align to TRBD2. The CDR3 has 15 amino acids. The germline gives CDR1 SNHLY, CDR2 FYNNEI. V shed 4 bases and J 2 bases; nucleotides not matched to a gene: 2. The CDR3 spells CASSGTSGGAYEQYF. The CDR3 nucleotides read TGTGCCAGCAGTGGGACTAGCGGGGGTGCCTACGAGCAGTACTTC.

The chain has TRBV28 and TRBJ1-5; 7 nucleotides align to TRBD1. This CDR3 contains 17 residues. Looked up from germline, CDR1 is MDHEN and CDR2 is SYDVKM. The junction had 8 bases not matched to a gene; V was cut back by 3 bases and J by 0 bases. CDR3 loop: CASSFLPRGASNQPQHF. The DNA for the CDR3 is TGTGCCAGCAGTTTCCTACCCAGGGGGGCTAGCAATCAGCCCCAGCATTTT.

The rearrangement joins TRBV2 to TRBJ1-4; D perhaps matches TRBD1 (5 bases). Trimming removed 5 bases from V and 6 bases from J, with 13 bases in between. The germline V gene has CDR1 SNHLY and CDR2 FYNNEI. The CDR3 sequence is 14 residues long. The CDR3 is CASSQTALYEKLFF. CDR3 nucleotide sequence: TGTGCCAGCAGTCAGACAGCCCTATATGAAAAACTGTTTTTT. Combining the CDR3 with reference TRBV2 and TRBJ1-4 gives the whole variable domain EPEVTQTPSHQVTQMGQEVILRCVPISNHLYFYWYRQILGQKVEFLVSFYNNEISEKSEIFDDQFSVERPDGSNFTLKIRSTKLEDSAMYFCASSQTALYEKLFFGSGTQLSVL.

The chain recombines TRBV11-3 with TRBJ1-1; unclear D gene. Germline V gives CDR1 SGHNT, CDR2 YENEEA. The CDR3 has 16 amino acids. V lost 0 bases to trimming and J lost 1 base, with 12 bases between them. CDR3 in DNA: TGTGCCAGCAGCTTAGATAGCCGGGTTCGGAACACTGAAGCTTTCTTT. Translating it yields CASSLDSRVRNTEAFF.

The V call is TRBV19, the J call TRBJ1-1; 9 bases agree with TRBD1. The length of the CDR3 is 16 residues. Germline V lookup: CDR1 LNHDA, CDR2 SQIVND (reference sequence). The ends lost 5 bases at V and 1 base at J; junction bases unmatched: 8. The CDR3 DNA follows: TGTGCCAGTAGTTCACGGACAGGGGTTGGGAACACTGAAGCTTTCTTT. Protein product: CASSSRTGVGNTEAFF.

The rearrangement uses TRBV15 and TRBJ1-5, with D possibly matching TRBD1 (5 bases). This CDR3 is built from 15 residues. Trimming took off 3 bases at V and 1 base at J, with 10 bases between the two ends. CDR1 and CDR2 (germline): LNHNV, YYDKDF (reference sequence). CDR3: CATSSLRGSNQPQHF. The CDR3 DNA follows: TGTGCCACCAGCAGTCTAAGGGGAAGCAATCAGCCCCAGCATTTT.

Regarding this clone: One end of the junction is discordant with germline, which a read error may explain. The chain couples TRBV15 to TRBJ1-3; a weak D match, TRBD1 (5 bases). CDR1 is LNHNV and CDR2 is YYDKDF in the germline V gene (reference sequence). The CDR3 contains 14 residues. DNA of the CDR3: TGTGCCACCGGCAGGGTAACAACTGGAAACACCATATATTTT. Translating it yields CATGRVTTGNTIYF.

V and J are TRBV4-2 and TRBJ1-3; possibly TRBD1 for D (5 bases). Germline V lookup: CDR1 LGHNA, CDR2 YNFKEQ. CDR3 length: 16 residues. Trimming pared 4 bases from V and 0 bases from J, leaving 13 bases between. The CDR3, as DNA: TGTGCCAGCAGCCCGGCAATGACAGTCTCTGGAAACACCATATATTTT. This sequence encodes CASSPAMTVSGNTIYF.

The chain employs TRBV5-4 and TRBJ2-3, with 7 positions matching TRBD2. Germline CDR1 reads SGHNT; CDR2 reads YYREEE (reference sequence). With 4 bases clipped from V and 1 base from J, the junction kept 3 bases outside the gene matches. The CDR3 has 14 amino acids. CDR3 region: CASSHGGGTDTQYF. The CDR3 nucleotides read TGTGCCAGCAGCCATGGGGGGGGCACAGATACGCAGTATTTT. The full variable domain, its missing parts supplied by reference TRBV5-4 and TRBJ2-3, is ETGVTQSPTHLIKTRGQQVTLRCSSQSGHNTVSWYQQALGQGPQFIFQYYREEENGRGNFPPRFSGLQFPNYSSELNVNALELDDSALYLCASSHGGGTDTQYFGPGTRLTVL.

This clone was counted once. V is TRBV10-1 and J is TRBJ1-4; possibly TRBD1 for D (6 bases). Trimming pared 0 bases from V and 6 bases from J, leaving 14 bases between. CDR1 is WNHNN, CDR2 SYGVQD, per germline (reference sequence). The CDR3 consists of 16 residues. The CDR3 reads CASSESAQGRDEKLFF. DNA for the CDR3: TGCGCCAGCAGTGAGTCGGCACAGGGCCGGGATGAAAAACTGTTTTTT.

The table lists this clone with a count of one. The gene calls are TRBV9 and TRBJ1-2, with a possible D match to TRBD1 (5 bases). Deletions cut 0 bases from V and 3 bases from J, with 9 bases between. CDR1 and CDR2 (germline): SGDLS, YYNGEE. The CDR3 totals 14 residues. The CDR3 nucleotides read TGTGCCAGCAGCGTAGGGTGGGGGGACTATGGCTACACCTTC. Protein product: CASSVGWGDYGYTF.

Comment on this clone: One junction end disagrees with the germline gene, perhaps due to a read error. Distinct nucleotide sequences in the sample also encode this CDR3. V is TRBV29-1 and J is TRBJ1-5; D not certain. Germline V gene data show CDR1 as SQVTM and CDR2 as ANQGSEA. The CDR3 runs to 11 residues. The DNA for the CDR3 is TGCAGCGTCGAAGAGGAGGCTTCTCAGCATTTT. This translates into CSVEEEASQHF.